Following are 27 T cell receptor beta chains from one sample sequenced in a study of blood T cell repertoires in COVID-19. Measured with immunoSEQ multiplex PCR; TCRdb has only the in-frame clones, and not every one. The repertoire has around 180,000 clones, approximately 90% of them found once; the top ten carry 2.5% to 3.5%. The sample comprised peripheral blood. The source is a woman in her thirties with active or convalescent COVID-19.

This clone was recorded only once. The chain uses TRBV18 and TRBJ1-1; D not resolved. This CDR3 is built from 14 residues. CDR1 is KGHSH, CDR2 LQKENI, per germline. V gave up 3 bases and J gave up 1 base, with 9 bases separating them. The chain's CDR3 is CASSPTRQNTEAFF. CDR3 nucleotide sequence: TGTGCCAGCTCACCTACAAGACAGAACACTGAAGCTTTCTTT. The variable domain in full, completed from reference TRBV18 and TRBJ1-1, reads NAGVMQNPRHLVRRRGQEARLRCSPMKGHSHVYWYRQLPEEGLKFMVYLQKENIIDESGMPKERFSAEFPKEGPSILRIQQVVRGDSAAYFCASSPTRQNTEAFFGQGTRLTVV.

The genes are TRBV12-3 or TRBV12-4 and TRBJ2-5; the D gene is possibly TRBD1 (6 bases). There are 13 residues in the CDR3. V was shortened by 6 bases and J by 5 bases, with 13 bases between the two germline ends. This CDR3 reads CASSARGGETQYF. In DNA form, the CDR3 reads TGTGCCAGCAGCGCCAGGGGCGGCGAGACCCAGTACTTC.

The chain uses TRBV5-8 and TRBJ1-2; the D gene is possibly TRBD1 (6 bases). V shed 5 bases and J shed 0 bases, with 11 bases lying between them. The germline V gene has CDR1 SGHTS and CDR2 YDEGEE. This CDR3 comprises 14 residues. CDR3 amino acids: CASRATGSNYGYTF. In nucleotides, the CDR3 is TGTGCCAGCAGGGCGACAGGATCTAACTATGGCTACACCTTC.

This chain joins TRBV9 and TRBJ1-2; 7 bases line up with TRBD1. Trimming took 3 bases from V and 2 from J; bases not matched to a gene: 4. Germline loops: CDR1 SGDLS, CDR2 YYNGEE. CDR3 length equals 14 residues. The DNA for the CDR3 is TGTGCCAGCAGCGCTCCGGGACAGAACTATGGCTACACCTTC. Translation gives CASSAPGQNYGYTF.

The CDR3 region is CASSARDRVYEQYF. The CDR3 DNA reads TGTGCCAGCAGCGCCCGAGACAGGGTATACGAGCAGTACTTC. This chain connects TRBV9 to TRBJ2-7; 7 bases align to TRBD1. The CDR3 has 14 residues. Germline CDR1 reads SGDLS; CDR2 reads YYNGEE. V lost 3 bases, J lost 4 bases, and 7 bases stayed unmatched.

The chain carries TRBV5-1 and TRBJ1-1; 7 bases fit TRBD1. The junction had 13 bases not matched to a gene; V was cut back by 1 base and J by 4 bases. CDR3 size: 17 residues. Looked up from germline, CDR1 is SGHRS and CDR2 is YFSETQ. The CDR3 region has the DNA TGCGCCAGCAGCTTGACAGGGGACGCACGGACGAGCACTGAAGCTTTCTTT. As protein: CASSLTGDARTSTEAFF. Full variable domain (rest looked up from reference TRBV5-1 and TRBJ1-1): KAGVTQTPRYLIKTRGQQVTLSCSPISGHRSVSWYQQTPGQGLQFLFEYFSETQRNKGNFPGRFSGRQFSNSRSEMNVSTLELGDSALYLCASSLTGDARTSTEAFFGQGTRLTVV.

The chain joins TRBV18 to TRBJ2-2; possibly TRBD1 for D (5 bases). V lost 0 bases and J lost 2, with 10 bases in between. The CDR3 is 16 amino acids. Per germline, CDR1 KGHSH and CDR2 LQKENI. The CDR3 spells CASSPPPQANTGELFF. CDR3 bases: TGTGCCAGCTCACCACCGCCACAGGCCAACACCGGGGAGCTGTTTTTT.

This chain connects TRBV6-5 to TRBJ2-7, with D tentatively TRBD1 (6 bases). The germline gives CDR1 MNHEY, CDR2 SVGAGI. There are 14 residues in the CDR3. Trimming shortened V by 6 bases and J by 3 bases, and 15 bases separated the two germline ends. The CDR3 protein is CASRTDSTVYEQYF. CDR3 DNA sequence: TGTGCCAGCAGGACGGACAGTACCGTCTACGAGCAGTACTTC.

This rearrangement joins TRBV19 to TRBJ1-3; D gene ambiguous. This CDR3 is 15 amino acids long. Germline values: CDR1 LNHDA, CDR2 SQIVND (reference sequence). Trimming stripped 7 bases from V and 0 bases from J, with 13 bases between. CDR3 in amino acids: CASNPSASSGNTIYF. CDR3 bases: TGTGCCAGTAACCCCAGCGCGAGCTCTGGAAACACCATATATTTT.

The CDR3, as DNA: TGTGCCTGGATCCCGGGCGGGGGCCCAGGCACTGAAGCTTTCTTT. Translated, it gives CAWIPGGGPGTEAFF. The chain couples TRBV30 to TRBJ1-1; TRBD1 is a possible D gene (6 bases). The germline gives CDR1 GTSNPN, CDR2 SVGIG (reference sequence). V lost 4 bases to trimming and J lost 4 bases, with 19 bases between them. This CDR3 comprises 15 residues.

The chain links TRBV27 to TRBJ1-6; tentatively, D is TRBD1 (5 bases). V lost 5 bases to trimming and J lost 10 bases, with 12 bases between them. CDR1 is MNHEY, CDR2 SMNVEV, per germline (reference sequence). CDR3 length: 13 residues. CDR3 in DNA: TGTGCCAGCAGTCTCAGGGCCCCGTCACCCCTCCACTTT. Translating it yields CASSLRAPSPLHF.

The chain combines TRBV6-5 with TRBJ2-2; a weak D match, TRBD1 (5 bases). Germline V CDR1 and CDR2: MNHEY, SVGAGI. The CDR3 has 13 amino acids. The V end was cut by 6 bases, the J end by 7 bases, with 12 bases between. The CDR3 reads CASRPRVGGELFF. As DNA, the CDR3 is TGTGCCAGCAGACCCAGGGTAGGCGGGGAGCTGTTTTTT.

The chain uses TRBV2 and TRBJ2-3; D is uncertain. This CDR3 spans 16 amino acids. Germline assignment: CDR1 SNHLY and CDR2 FYNNEI. The ends were cut back, 6 bases at V and 0 bases at J, with 16 bases in the middle. This CDR3 is CASRSPSPRSTDTQYF. CDR3 coding DNA: TGTGCCAGCAGGAGCCCCTCACCCCGGAGCACAGATACGCAGTATTTT.

V is TRBV10-1 and J is TRBJ2-5, with 8 positions matching TRBD2. The germline V gene has CDR1 WNHNN and CDR2 SYGVQD (reference sequence). The V and J ends lost 0 bases and 5 bases, in that order; junction bases with no gene match: 11. This CDR3 has 17 amino acids. CDR3 amino acids: CASSESGGGGGLETQYF. CDR3 DNA: TGCGCCAGCAGTGAGTCGGGAGGCGGCGGGGGGCTGGAGACCCAGTACTTC.

This chain connects TRBV21-1 to TRBJ1-1; no check of the table's D call, TRBD1, against the DNA was made. TRBV21-1 is described as a pseudogene. The CDR3 consists of 15 residues. In DNA form, the CDR3 reads TGTGCCAGCAGCAGAGAAACAGGGGGCCGGACTGAAGCTTTCTTT. Residues: CASSRETGGRTEAFF.

This clone came up a few times. The junction shows a germline mismatch at one end, possibly a read error. The chain links TRBV7-7 to TRBJ2-5, with 7 bases that match TRBD1. The CDR3 is 13 amino acids. Per germline, CDR1 SSHAT and CDR2 FNYEAQ (reference sequence). CDR3 in amino acids: CASSPTGAETQYF. For the CDR3, the DNA is TGTGCTAGCAGCCCTACAGGGGCAGAGACCCAGTACTTC.

V is TRBV5-4 and J is TRBJ2-1, with TRBD1 matching over 7 bases. The CDR3 contains 17 residues. CDR1 is SGHNT, CDR2 YYREEE, per germline (reference sequence). V lost 4 bases to trimming and J lost 6 bases; unmatched junction nucleotides: 16. This CDR3 reads CASSDREGAPGINEQFF. CDR3 in DNA: TGTGCCAGCAGCGACAGGGAAGGGGCTCCGGGAATCAATGAGCAGTTCTTC.

This chain uses TRBV19 with TRBJ1-2; D gene unclear. The CDR3 runs 12 residues. From germline, CDR1 is LNHDA and CDR2 SQIVND (reference sequence). V lost 8 bases and J 5 bases, leaving 12 bases between the germline ends. The CDR3 region is CASAAGFYGYTF. The CDR3 DNA sequence: TGTGCCAGTGCTGCGGGGTTTTATGGCTACACCTTC.

CDR3 coding DNA: TGTGCCAGCAGCCCTGAGGGGACAGGCTACACCTTC. Translation: CASSPEGTGYTF. The chain is built from TRBV11-2 and TRBJ1-2; TRBD1 might be the D (6 bases). The CDR3 spans 12 residues. In germline, CDR1 is SGHAT, CDR2 FQNNGV. Trimming removed 5 bases from V and 8 bases from J, with 12 bases in between.

This chain links TRBV3-1 (or the pseudogene TRBV3-2) with TRBJ2-5, with 8 positions matching TRBD1. Germline values: CDR1 LGHDT, CDR2 YNNKEL (reference sequence). The CDR3 spans 16 residues. Trimming removed 1 base from V and 2 bases from J; junction bases left unmatched: 6. The CDR3 DNA is TGTGCCAGCAGCCAAGTCCGACAGGGGATACAAGAGACCCAGTACTTC. Translation: CASSQVRQGIQETQYF.

The J gene is TRBJ2-1, the V gene TRBV7-9; tentatively, D is TRBD1 (5 bases). Trimming took 4 bases from V and 8 from J, leaving 18 bases between them. The CDR3 is made up of 15 amino acids. Looked up from germline, CDR1 is SEHNR and CDR2 is FQNEAQ (reference sequence). CDR3 amino acids: CASSSPWAGRDEQFF. The CDR3 region has the DNA TGTGCCAGCAGCTCACCCTGGGCCGGCAGGGATGAGCAGTTCTTC.

This chain's CDR3 is CASSLDPGRRLANSYNEQFF. In nucleotides, the CDR3 is TGTGCCAGCAGTTTGGACCCGGGACGCAGACTAGCGAACTCCTACAATGAGCAGTTCTTC. The chain has TRBV28 and TRBJ2-1, with 8 bases that match TRBD2. V shed 3 bases, J shed 0 bases, and the junction held 16 bases outside the gene matches. Germline V gives CDR1 MDHEN, CDR2 SYDVKM. The CDR3 is 20 residues long.

This clone has a single count. The chain employs TRBV5-1 and TRBJ2-1; 12 bases match TRBD2. From germline, CDR1 is SGHRS and CDR2 YFSETQ. Losses at the gene ends were 0 bases for V and 15 bases for J; bases not matched to a gene: 13. The CDR3 runs to 16 residues. The CDR3 sequence is CASSLAGLAGGLAMFF. CDR3 in DNA: TGCGCCAGCAGCTTGGCAGGCCTAGCGGGGGGGCTCGCTATGTTCTTC.

This clone was counted at least ten times. The V gene is TRBV28, the J gene TRBJ2-7; TRBD2 is a possible D gene (6 bases). Trimming cost V 5 bases and J 6 bases, with 11 bases left between them. In germline, CDR1 is MDHEN, CDR2 SYDVKM. The CDR3 length is 12 residues. In nucleotides, the CDR3 is TGTGCCAGCAGTGGGGGACTGACCGAGCAGTACTTC. It specifies CASSGGLTEQYF.

This chain connects TRBV10-3 to TRBJ2-7, with D possibly TRBD1 on 6 matching bases. Trimming took 0 bases from V and 6 from J, leaving 6 bases between them. This CDR3 has 12 residues. The germline V gene encodes CDR1 ENHRY and CDR2 SYGVKD. The CDR3 region has the DNA TGTGCCATCAGTGAGTCGGGGGCCGAGCAGTACTTC. This translates into CAISESGAEQYF.

This clone was counted a few times. The chain links TRBV11-2 to TRBJ1-2; D unclear. This CDR3 spans 14 amino acids. The V end lost 1 base, the J end lost 8 bases, and 14 bases lay between the germline ends. Germline CDR1 and CDR2: SGHAT and FQNNGV. The CDR3 is CASSLGPGDTGYTF. The CDR3 region has the DNA TGTGCCAGCAGCTTAGGTCCCGGGGATACAGGCTACACCTTC.

The gene calls are TRBV6-1 and TRBJ2-1; 8 positions match TRBD1. Germline CDR1 reads MNHNS; CDR2 reads SASEGT. Losses at the gene ends were 1 base for V and 9 bases for J; bases not matched to a gene: 8. The CDR3 contains 15 residues. CDR3 in amino acids: CASSEDGRGLGEQFF. CDR3 nucleotides: TGTGCCAGCAGTGAAGACGGCAGGGGGCTAGGTGAGCAGTTCTTC.